This TCR beta chain was sequenced during a study of blood T cell repertoires in COVID-19. Study as a whole: Samples came from the United States, Italy and Spain, spanning acute and convalescent COVID-19. T cells, B-cell-depleted T cells, or PBMCs provided the cDNA or gDNA that served as material.

Per the original methods: Amplification with reference gene primers provided the estimates of nucleated cell counts. Sequencing was performed with immunoSEQ multiplex PCR; in TCRdb, only in-frame clones are kept and a portion is missing. The D gene and trimming were derived from the DNA, and the V and J assignments and clone size from that table. The sample carries 200,000 to 250,000 clones, approximately 79% recorded once. This CDR3 region has 14 residues. V lost 7 bases, J lost 7 bases, and 17 bases lay in between. Germline V gene data show CDR1 as GTSNPN and CDR2 as SVGIG (reference sequence). The TCR sequence derives from a woman in her thirties or forties with active or convalescent COVID-19. The sequencing input was peripheral blood. The chain uses TRBV30 and TRBJ1-6, with a possible D match to TRBD1 (5 bases). CDR3 protein: CASRVAIVNSPLHF. The CDR3 DNA is TGTGCCTCCAGGGTCGCAATCGTAAATTCACCCCTCCACTTT.